This T cell receptor beta chain was observed in a study of T cell responses to AZD1222 COVID-19 vaccine. The study, taken as a whole, reports: The sample set comprised mostly white British donors with more females, and clonal diversity was possibly underestimated. Spike-wide coverage was observed for vaccine-associated CD4 TCRs, with dominant responses at 160-218 and 743-854. No day 14 peak samples; only post-peak repertoires were characterized.

A word on this clone: Its antigen is undetermined.

Profiled with immunoSEQ multiplex PCR; TCRdb holds only in-frame clones, not every one. Among 180,000 or so clones listed, about 91% were seen once. The germline gives CDR1 SNHLY, CDR2 FYNNEI. Trimming cost V 8 bases and J 4 bases, with 11 bases left between them. The CDR3 sequence is 12 residues long. The J gene is TRBJ1-2, the V gene TRBV2, with D uncertain. The source material was peripheral blood, sampled 28 days after the second AZD1222 dose. This clonotype originated in an adult who received the AZD1222 COVID-19 vaccine. The CDR3 spells CASGHTFYGYTF. In nucleotides, the CDR3 is TGTGCCAGCGGGCATACGTTCTATGGCTACACCTTC.